This T cell receptor (beta chain) was identified during a study of blood T cell repertoires in COVID-19. Study information: There were acute and convalescent COVID-19 samples, and they came from the United States, Italy and Spain. In each case, the material was cDNA or gDNA derived from T cells, B-cell-depleted T cells, or PBMCs.

V was pared by 2 bases and J by 9 bases, with 6 bases of the junction left unmatched. Germline loops: CDR1 SGHTA, CDR2 FQGTGA. The CDR3 runs to 13 residues. Authors' processing steps: Amplifying reference gene primers gave estimates of nucleated cell counts. The repertoire was sequenced with immunoSEQ multiplex PCR; TCRdb's copy has only in-frame clones and lacks some. V and J calls and clone size come straight from that table; D and trimming were deduced from the DNA. The data show approximately 150,000 clones, about 80% seen once. The source is a man aged 65-85 years who had recovered from COVID-19. The sequenced sample consisted of peripheral blood. This sequence joins TRBV7-3 and TRBJ1-2; TRBD1 agrees at 7 bases. The CDR3 sequence: CASSLGQGESYTF. The CDR3 DNA follows: TGTGCCAGCAGCTTAGGGCAGGGGGAGAGCTACACCTTC.